The rows below give T cell receptor beta chains drawn from one sample of a study of T cell responses to AZD1222 COVID-19 vaccine. Libraries were prepared by immunoSEQ multiplex PCR; TCRdb keeps only in-frame clonotypes and omits some of them. The sample comprises tens of thousands of clones, approximately 86% of which are singletons, and 6.9% rests with the top ten. This specimen was peripheral blood, taken 28 days after the second AZD1222 dose. The receptors originated from an adult who received the AZD1222 COVID-19 vaccine. CDR3s leave out the opening cysteine and the closing phenylalanine or tryptophan.

V	length	CDR3
TRBV18	13	ASSRGQGAYNEQF
TRBV7-2	12	ASSLIADNYGYT
TRBV6-2/TRBV6-3	10	ASSYEGETQY
TRBV7-2	12	ASSSYGTYNEQF
TRBV4-1	11	ASSQTGGYEQY
TRBV3-1/TRBV3-2	12	ASSQANRDYGYT
TRBV6-5	13	ASSRVIGVGSPLH
TRBV19	15	ASSTDPRQGLGQPQH
TRBV15	12	ATSMGGDAYEQY
TRBV30	12	AWSVRARVEKLF
TRBV19	16	ASPSGSGRAVGGNEQF
TRBV7-9	11	ASSSGEYNEQF
TRBV9	15	ASSEAAAPTRGETQY
TRBV5-1	12	ASSAGTVTGELF
TRBV2	10	ASSDRTDTQY
TRBV19	12	ASTRTSSYNEQF
TRBV18	15	ASSPYKTGTGNNGYT
TRBV5-4	11	ASSTTGTYEQY
TRBV18	14	ASSPALAGATREQY
TRBV15	13	ATSNQGNPQETQY
TRBV6-5	13	ASSALDSGINEQF
TRBV5-1	11	ASSLGQYGEQY
TRBV24-1	15	ATSDADGTGDGRELF
TRBV5-4	14	ASSHGTPQFRDTQY
TRBV3-1/TRBV3-2	13	ASSPSTVSNQPQH
TRBV19	14	ASSRAVLSGANVLT
TRBV6-4	12	ASSDAGGPDEQF
TRBV19	15	ASTDGDRQGRTQPQH
TRBV7-9	10	ASRPSTGELF
TRBV6-5	12	ATTSGGSDEKLF
TRBV2	12	ASQDRGSYNEQF
TRBV5-4	12	ASTRDRPTDTQY
TRBV5-1	13	ASSLGHGNQETQY
TRBV7-8	10	ASSPRTGELF
TRBV9	12	ASTPGLFGETQY
TRBV9	12	ASSGQGVGYEQY